The clone carrying this T cell receptor (beta chain) came up many times. Its antigen is not identified. This specimen belongs to a study of T cells in Graves' hyperthyroidism and ophthalmopathy. Points from the study as a whole: Most thyroid clonotypes that were expanded above 0.001 also turned up in blood.

Across 18 months, stable Graves' hyperthyroidism was marked by no progression to ophthalmopathy. RNA transcripts yielded amplified TCR beta CDR3 regions. A set of HTBI primers served as the primers for a first-round RT-PCR of the TCR CDR3. TCRdb independently ran MiXCR on the multiplex PCR reads; one entry per CDR3 protein. The sample records 450,000 to 700,000 distinct CDR3 sequences, around 46% being singletons. Germline V CDR1 and CDR2: DFQATT, SNEGSKA (reference sequence). V was pared by 3 bases and J by 7 bases, with 15 bases of the junction left unmatched. CDR3 length: 17 residues. The V gene is TRBV20-1, the J gene TRBJ1-5; 10 bases agree with TRBD1. Source material: peripheral blood or thyroid tissue (not recorded which). This TCR was recovered from a woman between 18 and 29 years old with Graves' hyperthyroidism. DNA of the CDR3: TGCAGTGCTAGGAGGGGGCCGGGACAGGGGTTCGGGCAGCCCCAGCATTTT. Translated, it gives CSARRGPGQGFGQPQHF.